What follows are 30 T cell receptor beta chains derived from one specimen sequenced in a study of response to subunit inactivated influenza vaccine. One entry per CDR3 protein results from TCRdb running MiXCR on the RT-PCR reads. This repertoire shows roughly 540,000 distinct CDR3 sequences, approximately 20% found once; its top ten account for around 2.8%. The data also belong to a second study, concerning T cells expressing NK-cell markers. That source reports: With UMIs, 5'RACE template switching was used to make TCR beta cDNA.

The sample consisted of CD4+ T cells sorted from PBMCs, taken about 11 days after vaccination. The receptors were sampled from a man aged 50 to 60 who received an inactivated influenza vaccine.

J is TRBJ2-2 and V is TRBV6-2 or TRBV6-3; 8 bases are shared with TRBD1. Germline V gene lookup returns CDR1 MNHEY and CDR2 SVGEGT. V lost 1 base, J lost 7 bases, and 5 bases stayed unmatched. The CDR3 has 15 amino acids. As DNA, the CDR3 is TGTGCCAGCAGTTACTACGGACAGGGCGGCGGGGAGCTGTTTTTT. It codes for CASSYYGQGGGELFF.

This clonotype was seen a few times. V is TRBV7-9 and J is TRBJ2-1; TRBD2 agrees at 7 bases. This CDR3 region has 15 residues. V lost 5 bases to trimming and J lost 8 bases; unmatched junction nucleotides: 12. Germline V lookup: CDR1 SEHNR, CDR2 FQNEAQ (reference sequence). The CDR3 sequence is CASSKSGAERHEQFF. The CDR3 nucleotides are TGTGCCAGCAGCAAAAGCGGGGCCGAAAGGCATGAGCAGTTCTTC.

This clonotype came up a few times. The genes are TRBV5-6 and TRBJ2-7, with 9 bases that match TRBD1. The length of the CDR3 is 13 residues. The germline gives CDR1 SGHDT, CDR2 YYEEEE. Trimming cost V 5 bases and J 7 bases; bases outside gene matches: 7. CDR3 in amino acids: CASSRDRDSEQYF. Written as DNA, the CDR3 is TGTGCCAGCAGTCGGGACAGGGATAGTGAGCAGTACTTC.

This clonotype has a single count. This chain joins TRBV12-3 or TRBV12-4 and TRBJ2-7; unclear D gene. CDR3 length: 13 residues. V was trimmed by 6 bases and J by 2 bases, leaving 11 bases between them. CDR3 in amino acids: CASRLSGTYEQYF. CDR3 sequence (DNA): TGTGCCAGCAGACTATCAGGTACCTACGAGCAGTACTTC.

For this clonotype: A read error is likely, as this CDR3 ends without the conserved phenylalanine or tryptophan. Because the CDR3's place on the DNA is in doubt, the DNA is left out and the CDR3 is given as listed by TCRdb. The rearrangement uses TRBV7-3 and TRBJ2-2; the D call of TRBD1 is as the table states it, not checked on the DNA. The CDR3 is 8 residues long, ends included. The V gene's germline CDR1 is SGHTA and CDR2 FQGTGA. The CDR3 loop is CASSLTYR.

This clonotype was observed a handful of times. CDR3 sequence: CATSEGGGYNEQFF. Here the CDR3 DNA reads TGTGCCACCAGTGAGGGCGGGGGCTACAATGAGCAGTTCTTC. This chain links TRBV24-1 with TRBJ2-1; 7 bases map to TRBD2. Trimming removed 4 bases from V and 3 bases from J; junction bases left unmatched: 2. Germline loops: CDR1 KGHDR, CDR2 SFDVKD. The CDR3 sequence is 14 residues long.

V gene TRBV5-5 combines with J gene TRBJ2-7, with 11 bases aligning to TRBD1. CDR1 is SGHKS and CDR2 is YYEKEE in the germline V gene (reference sequence). The CDR3 sequence is 14 residues long. J gave up 6 bases and V 0 bases, and 2 bases lay outside the gene matches. CDR3 DNA: TGTGCCAGCAGCTTGGCCGGGACAGGGGGCGAGCAGTACTTC. Its translation: CASSLAGTGGEQYF.

V and J are TRBV19 and TRBJ1-5; TRBD1 agrees at 12 bases. V was pared by 5 bases and J by 7 bases, with 6 bases of the junction left unmatched. Per the germline V gene, CDR1 is LNHDA and CDR2 is SQIVND (reference sequence). This CDR3 contains 15 residues. As DNA, the CDR3 is TGTGCCAGTAGTGCCGGGACAGGGGGCGCGCAGCCCCAGCATTTT. Translating it yields CASSAGTGGAQPQHF. The entire variable domain, with the rest obtained from reference TRBV19 and TRBJ1-5, is as follows: DGGITQSPKYLFRKEGQNVTLSCEQNLNHDAMYWYRQDPGQGLRLIYYSQIVNDFQKGDIAEGYSVSREKKESFPLTVTSAQKNPTAFYLCASSAGTGGAQPQHFGDGTRLSIL.

This clonotype has only a few counts. The J gene is TRBJ1-6, the V gene TRBV7-2; D is ambiguous. Trimming removed 3 bases at V and 6 bases at J, with 9 bases between. The V gene's germline CDR1 is SGHTA and CDR2 FQGNSA. The CDR3 runs 14 residues. CDR3: CASSFVLSNSPLHF. The DNA for the CDR3 is TGTGCCAGCAGCTTTGTCCTGAGTAATTCACCCCTCCACTTT.

This clonotype was picked up a small number of times. V is TRBV7-2 and J is TRBJ1-2; 7 bases match TRBD1. Germline V lookup: CDR1 SGHTA, CDR2 FQGNSA. The CDR3 runs to 15 residues. V lost 5 bases and J lost 0; bases outside the gene matches: 6. The CDR3 sequence is CASSRSTGTNYGYTF. The CDR3 DNA is TGTGCCAGCAGCCGATCGACAGGGACTAACTATGGCTACACCTTC.

The CDR3 loop is CAIQGGDTGELFF. DNA for the CDR3: TGTGCCATTCAAGGGGGGGACACCGGGGAGCTGTTTTTT. The chain couples TRBV10-3 to TRBJ2-2; D may be TRBD2 (7 bases). Trimming stripped 9 bases from V and 3 bases from J, with 11 bases between. The CDR3 covers 13 residues. Germline V CDR1 and CDR2: ENHRY, SYGVKD.

This clonotype was detected many times. This chain uses TRBV12-3 or TRBV12-4 with TRBJ2-1; 11 bases match TRBD2. This CDR3 region has 16 residues. Germline trimming cut 5 bases from V and 7 bases from J; bases unmatched to any gene: 10. DNA for the CDR3: TGTGCCAGCAGTCCACTCACTAGCGGGAGTTTTAATGAGCAGTTCTTC. Protein: CASSPLTSGSFNEQFF.

This chain joins TRBV7-2 and TRBJ2-6; D not certain. The CDR3 contains 16 residues. V shed 3 bases and J shed 2 bases, with 11 bases lying between them. The V gene's germline CDR1 is SGHTA and CDR2 FQGNSA. In DNA, the CDR3 is TGTGCCAGCAGCTTCATCACCACCCCTGGGGCCAACGTCCTGACTTTC. Protein product: CASSFITTPGANVLTF.

The table lists this clonotype with a few counts. V gene TRBV7-8 combines with J gene TRBJ2-5; 10 bases are shared with TRBD2. This CDR3 contains 15 residues. V trimming: 1 base; J trimming: 9 bases; junction bases outside the gene matches: 8. Germline V gene sequence: CDR1 SGHVS, CDR2 FQNEAQ. This CDR3 is CASSLDWLAGASQYF. The CDR3 DNA reads as TGTGCCAGCAGCTTAGATTGGCTAGCGGGAGCGTCCCAGTACTTC.

This clonotype was observed many times. V usage is TRBV10-3 and J usage is TRBJ2-1; D is unresolved. The CDR3 extends over 14 amino acids. The ends were cut back, 4 bases at V and 0 bases at J, with 7 bases in the middle. Germline lookup yields CDR1 ENHRY and CDR2 SYGVKD. The CDR3 loop reads CAISAAYSYNEQFF. Here the CDR3 DNA reads TGTGCCATCAGTGCTGCTTACTCCTACAATGAGCAGTTCTTC.

The sample holds a few counts of this clonotype. The V gene is TRBV6-4, the J gene TRBJ2-3; D gene unclear. The CDR3 has 13 residues. Germline V CDR1 and CDR2: MRHNA, SNTAGT. V lost 6 bases and J 0 bases, leaving 7 bases between the germline ends. The CDR3 region has the DNA TGTGCCAGCAGCGCACAAAGCACAGATACGCAGTATTTT. Amino acids: CASSAQSTDTQYF.

This clonotype was found a few times. This chain links TRBV7-9 with TRBJ1-5; the match to TRBD1 covers 7 bases. Trimming cost V 0 bases and J 0 bases; bases outside gene matches: 2. There are 16 residues in the CDR3. From germline, CDR1 is SEHNR and CDR2 FQNEAQ (reference sequence). In DNA form, the CDR3 reads TGTGCCAGCAGCTTAGCGGGACAGTATAGCAATCAGCCCCAGCATTTT. Amino acid sequence: CASSLAGQYSNQPQHF.

This clonotype was detected only a few times. The chain employs TRBV12-3 or TRBV12-4 and TRBJ1-1; tentatively, D is TRBD1 (6 bases). Trimming stripped 5 bases from V and 3 bases from J, with 16 bases between. The CDR3 extends over 15 amino acids. In nucleotides, the CDR3 is TGTGCCAGCAGTCCCTGGACAGCTGGGGACACTGAAGCTTTCTTT. Translating gives CASSPWTAGDTEAFF.

The V gene is TRBV27, the J gene TRBJ1-5; D ambiguous. The CDR3 loop spans 15 amino acids. The germline gives CDR1 MNHEY, CDR2 SMNVEV (reference sequence). Trimming took 5 bases from V and 0 from J, leaving 11 bases between them. The CDR3 loop reads CASSNRLNSNQPQHF. In nucleotides, the CDR3 is TGTGCCAGCAGTAATCGACTGAATAGCAATCAGCCCCAGCATTTT.

This clonotype was seen only a few times. The chain uses TRBV7-2 and TRBJ2-1, with D uncertain. CDR1 and CDR2 (germline): SGHTA, FQGNSA. There are 15 residues in the CDR3. Trimming took 4 bases from V and 8 from J, leaving 18 bases between them. As DNA, the CDR3 is TGTGCCAGCAGCTCCAGACAAACGGGCGGCGATGAGCAGTTCTTC. Amino acids: CASSSRQTGGDEQFF.

The CDR3 DNA sequence: TGTGCCATCAGTCCCCAGGGAGAGAAACTGTTTTTT. It translates to CAISPQGEKLFF. The chain uses TRBV10-3 and TRBJ1-4, with D possibly being TRBD1 (5 bases). Germline V gene lookup returns CDR1 ENHRY and CDR2 SYGVKD. This CDR3 has 12 amino acids. V was clipped by 5 bases and J by 11 bases, with 12 bases between them.

V and J are TRBV4-2 and TRBJ2-1; 7 nucleotides agree with TRBD2. This CDR3 is 16 amino acids long. Trimming took 1 base from V and 10 from J; bases not matched to a gene: 13. CDR1 LGHNA and CDR2 YNFKEQ come from the germline V gene. The CDR3 nucleotides read TGTGCCAGCAGCCAAGGAGCGAGCGGGGACCGGGGAGAGCAGTTCTTC. Amino acid sequence: CASSQGASGDRGEQFF.

This clonotype turned up a few times. This chain joins TRBV28 and TRBJ1-5; D ambiguous. The germline V and J ends were trimmed by 6 bases and 3 bases, with 9 bases remaining between them. Germline CDR1 MDHEN, CDR2 SYDVKM. The CDR3 spans 13 residues. The CDR3 protein is CASSVSYNQPQHF. CDR3 DNA sequence: TGTGCCAGCAGCGTGAGTTACAATCAGCCCCAGCATTTT.

A few counts support this clonotype. The J gene is TRBJ2-2, the V gene TRBV7-3; 9 bases agree with TRBD1. J gave up 4 bases and V 5 bases, and 8 bases lay outside the gene matches. CDR1 is SGHTA, CDR2 FQGTGA, per germline. The CDR3 runs to 16 residues. Here the CDR3 DNA reads TGTGCCAGCAGCATGACCGGGACAGGGACCACCGGGGAGCTGTTTTTT. Translating gives CASSMTGTGTTGELFF.

This clonotype has ten or more counts. The chain is built from TRBV7-3 and TRBJ2-3, with 12 bases matching TRBD2. The J segment lost 2 bases and the V segment lost 5 bases, leaving 5 bases of the junction unmatched. The germline gives CDR1 SGHTA, CDR2 FQGTGA. The CDR3 runs 16 residues. CDR3 sequence: CASSLGLAGITDTQYF. CDR3 bases: TGTGCCAGCAGCCTTGGACTAGCGGGAATCACAGATACGCAGTATTTT.

This clonotype occurred a few times. This rearrangement joins TRBV15 to TRBJ2-2; maybe TRBD1 (5 bases). Germline loops: CDR1 LNHNV, CDR2 YYDKDF (reference sequence). This CDR3 comprises 16 residues. V dropped 4 bases and J dropped 6 bases, with 18 bases sitting between them. The CDR3 sequence: CATSTQGSLLPGELFF. CDR3 nucleotide sequence: TGTGCCACCAGCACGCAGGGTAGCCTCCTTCCCGGGGAGCTGTTTTTT. The full variable domain, rest sourced from reference TRBV15 and TRBJ2-2, is DAMVIQNPRYQVTQFGKPVTLSCSQTLNHNVMYWYQQKSSQAPKLLFHYYDKDFNNEADTPDNFQSRRPNTSFCFLDIRSPGLGDTAMYLCATSTQGSLLPGELFFGEGSRLTVL.

The chain employs TRBV10-3 and TRBJ2-2, with D possibly TRBD2 on 5 matching bases. With 6 bases removed from V and 2 bases from J, the gap between germline ends came to 10 bases. CDR1 ENHRY and CDR2 SYGVKD come from the germline V gene. The CDR3 contains 14 residues. This CDR3 reads CAIRPTKNTGELFF. In DNA form, the CDR3 reads TGTGCCATCAGACCGACTAAAAACACCGGGGAGCTGTTTTTT.

The chain combines TRBV3-1 with TRBJ2-1, with D perhaps TRBD1 (6 bases). Germline V CDR1 and CDR2: LGHDT, YNNKEL (reference sequence). V was trimmed by 3 bases and J by 7 bases, leaving 16 bases between them. This CDR3 comprises 15 residues. The CDR3 protein is CASSHRSGTLNEQFF. CDR3 coding DNA: TGTGCCAGCAGCCATCGCTCGGGGACATTAAATGAGCAGTTCTTC.

This clonotype turned up a few times. The chain joins TRBV5-1 to TRBJ2-5; D call uncertain. Trimming removed 0 bases from V and 2 bases from J, with 11 bases in between. The CDR3 is 15 amino acids. Looked up from germline, CDR1 is SGHRS and CDR2 is YFSETQ. CDR3 in amino acids: CASSLGMGFQETQYF. In nucleotides, the CDR3 is TGCGCCAGCAGCTTGGGGATGGGATTTCAAGAGACCCAGTACTTC.

This clonotype was recorded a few times. J is TRBJ1-5 and V is TRBV27; tentatively, D is TRBD1 (6 bases). V was cut by 3 bases and J by 5 bases, with 11 bases left in between. CDR3 length: 14 residues. Germline-derived CDR1 and CDR2 are MNHEY and SMNVEV (reference sequence). CDR3 in amino acids: CASSLRGAYQPQHF. The CDR3 nucleotides are TGTGCCAGCAGTTTGCGGGGGGCGTATCAGCCCCAGCATTTT.